This TCR beta chain came from a study of cytomegalovirus exposure and HLA in healthy donors. The wider study: In an earlier analysis, 117 million unique TCR beta sequences were found from approximately 190 million T cells.

In the PCR, 60 Vbeta and 13 Jbeta primers were used. Data came from immunoSEQ multiplex PCR; TCRdb stores just in-frame clones and leaves some out. The table lists under 200,000 clones, roughly 79% of them singletons, with about 1.3% in the top ten. The V and J ends lost 7 bases and 10 bases, in that order; junction bases with no gene match: 19. The length of the CDR3 is 16 residues. The V gene's germline CDR1 is ENHRY and CDR2 SYGVKD. The rearrangement links TRBV10-3 to TRBJ2-1, with 7 bases fitting TRBD1. The clonotype comes from a man aged 25 to 45 in good health and CMV-seronegative. Sequencing used PBMCs. The DNA for the CDR3 is TGTGCCATCACCCATTCGCCAGGGGGTAGAGGGGAAGAGCAGTTCTTC. This codes for CAITHSPGGRGEEQFF.